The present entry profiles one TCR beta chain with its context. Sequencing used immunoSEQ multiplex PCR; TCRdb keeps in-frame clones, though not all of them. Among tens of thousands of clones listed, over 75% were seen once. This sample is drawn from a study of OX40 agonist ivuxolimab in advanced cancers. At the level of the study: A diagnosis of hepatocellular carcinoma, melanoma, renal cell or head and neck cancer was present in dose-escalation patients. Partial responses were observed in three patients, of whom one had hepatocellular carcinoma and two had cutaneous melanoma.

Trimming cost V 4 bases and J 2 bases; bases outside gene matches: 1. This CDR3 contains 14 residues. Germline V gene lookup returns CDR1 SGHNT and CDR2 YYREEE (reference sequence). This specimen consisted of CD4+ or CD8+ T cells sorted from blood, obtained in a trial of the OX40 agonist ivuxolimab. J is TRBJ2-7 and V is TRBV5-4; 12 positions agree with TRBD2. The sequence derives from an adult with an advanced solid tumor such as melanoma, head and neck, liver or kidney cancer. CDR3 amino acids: CASSRTSGAYEQYF. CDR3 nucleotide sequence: TGTGCCAGCAGCCGGACTAGCGGGGCCTACGAGCAGTACTTC.